This T cell receptor (beta chain) was sequenced during a study of PD-1 blockade in classical Hodgkin lymphoma. A note on this clone: Within the sample, other DNA sequences also encode this same CDR3.

All trial patients relapsed after autologous stem cell transplantation. With V trimmed by 0 bases and J by 4 bases, 3 bases remained unmatched. The CDR3 loop spans 17 amino acids. Germline V lookup: CDR1 SGHTA, CDR2 FQGTGA. Method: immunoSEQ multiplex PCR; TCRdb's copy keeps in-frame clones and lacks some. The sample lists some 60,000 clones, about nine tenths occurring once. This sample comprised peripheral blood mononuclear cells (PBMCs), obtained at baseline. The chain employs TRBV7-3 and TRBJ2-3; 14 bases are a match to TRBD2. The TCR comes from a human donor with classical Hodgkin lymphoma. The CDR3 nucleotides are TGTGCCAGCAGCTTAACGGGACTAGCGGGAGTATCAGATACGCAGTATTTT. Encoded protein: CASSLTGLAGVSDTQYF. The full variable domain, completed using reference TRBV7-3 and TRBJ2-3, is GAGVSQTPSNKVTEKGKYVELRCDPISGHTALYWYRQSLGQGPEFLIYFQGTGAADDSGLPNDRFFAVRPEGSVSTLKIQRTERGDSAVYLCASSLTGLAGVSDTQYFGPGTRLTVL.